This entry lists 26 T cell receptor beta chains sequenced from one sample in a study of cytomegalovirus exposure and HLA in healthy donors. Amplification used 60 Vbeta primers and 13 Jbeta primers. The table came from immunoSEQ multiplex PCR; TCRdb's copy has only in-frame clones and leaves some out. The table gives about 110,000 clones; the top ten clones make up approximately 3.7% of it. The specimen sequenced was PBMCs. Receptors originate from a man aged 25-45 years in good health and CMV-seronegative.

The gene calls are TRBV6-5 and TRBJ2-7; D unresolved. Trimming removed 8 bases at V and 0 bases at J, with 8 bases between. The CDR3 totals 12 residues. Per the germline V gene, CDR1 is MNHEY and CDR2 is SVGAGI. The CDR3 DNA reads as TGTGCCAGCGGTAGCAGCTCCTACGAGCAGTACTTC. Translating it yields CASGSSSYEQYF.

Note on this clone: Other DNA sequences in this sample translate to the same CDR3. The gene calls are TRBV18 and TRBJ2-7, with TRBD1 matching 10 bases. The CDR3 loop spans 14 amino acids. Germline loops: CDR1 KGHSH, CDR2 LQKENI. With 2 bases clipped from V and 2 bases from J, the junction kept 0 bases outside the gene matches. This CDR3 is CASSPGTGAYEQYF. The CDR3 DNA sequence: TGTGCCAGCTCACCAGGGACAGGGGCCTACGAGCAGTACTTC.

This chain joins TRBV5-6 and TRBJ2-5, with 8 bases identical to TRBD1. Germline V gene lookup returns CDR1 SGHDT and CDR2 YYEEEE. CDR3 length: 16 residues. The trim removed 4 bases at V and 4 bases at J, leaving 12 bases unmatched. The CDR3 nucleotides are TGTGCCAGCAGCCTGGTGAGGGACAGGCGGAGAGAGACCCAGTACTTC. It specifies CASSLVRDRRRETQYF.

The rearrangement links TRBV6-5 to TRBJ1-2; 7 nucleotides match TRBD1. CDR1 is MNHEY, CDR2 SVGAGI, per germline. J gave up 4 bases and V 5 bases, and 7 bases lay outside the gene matches. The CDR3 is 14 residues long. CDR3 region: CASSLGGQPYGYTF. CDR3 nucleotides: TGTGCCAGCAGTCTAGGGGGACAGCCCTATGGCTACACCTTC.

This chain links TRBV5-1 with TRBJ2-2, with D possibly being TRBD1 (6 bases). This CDR3 has 17 residues. Trimming pared 4 bases from V and 4 bases from J, leaving 20 bases between. Per germline, CDR1 SGHRS and CDR2 YFSETQ. The CDR3 DNA reads as TGCGCCAGCAGCCTACAACTACAGGGCCGGGGCACCGGGGAGCTGTTTTTT. This encodes CASSLQLQGRGTGELFF.

This sequence joins TRBV4-3 and TRBJ2-7; TRBD2 matches 7 bases. The CDR3 is made up of 18 amino acids. CDR1 and CDR2 from the germline V gene are LGHNA and YSLEER. The V segment lost 0 bases and the J segment 2 bases; nucleotides outside the gene matches: 13. CDR3 sequence: CASSQEAPGWGGTYEQYF. The CDR3 DNA is TGCGCCAGCAGCCAAGAGGCCCCCGGTTGGGGGGGGACCTACGAGCAGTACTTC.

This chain joins TRBV7-9 and TRBJ1-1, with 7 bases fitting TRBD1. The CDR3 is 14 amino acids. CDR1 is SEHNR and CDR2 is FQNEAQ in the germline V gene (reference sequence). The V gene end was trimmed by 5 bases and the J gene end by 6 bases; junction bases not matched to a gene: 9. CDR3 region: CASSEQGLGAEAFF. CDR3 DNA sequence: TGTGCCAGCAGCGAACAGGGGCTGGGGGCTGAAGCTTTCTTT. Based on the CDR3 plus reference TRBV7-9 and TRBJ1-1, the full variable domain is DTGVSQNPRHKITKRGQNVTFRCDPISEHNRLYWYRQTLGQGPEFLTYFQNEAQLEKSRLLSDRFSAERPKGSFSTLEIQRTEQGDSAMYLCASSEQGLGAEAFFGQGTRLTVV.

The rearrangement links TRBV5-1 to TRBJ1-6; 9 bases line up with TRBD1. The CDR3 totals 15 residues. Germline trimming cut 4 bases from V and 4 bases from J; bases unmatched to any gene: 3. CDR1 and CDR2 from the germline V gene are SGHRS and YFSETQ. The CDR3 spells CASSGGTGYNSPLHF. CDR3 bases: TGCGCCAGCAGCGGCGGGACAGGGTATAATTCACCCCTCCACTTT.

This chain connects TRBV5-3 to TRBJ2-2, with TRBD1 matching over 7 bases. TRBV5-3 carries the ORF label, with uncertain function. The V segment lost 4 bases and the J segment 6 bases; nucleotides outside the gene matches: 9. CDR3 size: 15 residues. For the CDR3, the DNA is TGTGCCAGAAGCCACGACAGGGATTGGTCCGGGGAGCTGTTTTTT. Translated: CARSHDRDWSGELFF.

This chain connects TRBV5-1 to TRBJ2-2; D perhaps matches TRBD1 (6 bases). Germline V lookup: CDR1 SGHRS, CDR2 YFSETQ. Deletions cut 0 bases from V and 6 bases from J, with 12 bases between. The length of the CDR3 is 15 residues. The CDR3 DNA reads TGCGCCAGCAGCTTGGCAGGGGAAATATCCGGGGAGCTGTTTTTT. Protein sequence: CASSLAGEISGELFF.

The chain uses TRBV28 and TRBJ2-2, with TRBD2 as a possible D gene (6 bases). With 5 bases removed from V and 3 bases from J, the gap between germline ends came to 16 bases. Germline V CDR1 and CDR2: MDHEN, SYDVKM. This CDR3 contains 16 residues. This CDR3 is CASSGVGEVYTGELFF. The CDR3 DNA is TGTGCCAGCAGTGGGGTAGGGGAGGTATACACCGGGGAGCTGTTTTTT.

As regards this clone: The junction shows a germline mismatch at one end, possibly a read error. The chain employs TRBV28 and TRBJ1-4; 7 bases are shared with TRBD1. The CDR3 has 13 amino acids. The germline CDR1 and CDR2 sequences are MDHEN and SYDVKM. The CDR3 coding sequence is TGTGCCAGCAGTTTAGCCTCTCGACAGGGAGTCGTTTTT. Residues: CASSLASRQGVVF. Full variable domain (rest looked up from reference TRBV28 and TRBJ1-4): DVKVTQSSRYLVKRTGEKVFLECVQDMDHENMFWYRQDPGLGLRLIYFSYDVKMKEKGDIPEGYSVSREKKERFSLILESASTNQTSMYLCASSLASRQGVVFGSGTQLSVL.

The chain employs TRBV19 and TRBJ2-7; 9 nucleotides agree with TRBD2. The germline V gene encodes CDR1 LNHDA and CDR2 SQIVND (reference sequence). The CDR3 is made up of 14 amino acids. After removal of 1 base from V and 6 bases from J, the junction contained 4 bases not matched to a gene. This CDR3 is CASSIGAGGLEQYF. CDR3 sequence (DNA): TGTGCCAGTAGTATAGGAGCGGGGGGTCTCGAGCAGTACTTC.

The chain combines TRBV18 with TRBJ2-2; D possibly corresponds to TRBD1 (6 bases). V was shortened by 3 bases and J by 7 bases, with 15 bases between the two germline ends. Germline CDR1 reads KGHSH; CDR2 reads LQKENI. This CDR3 comprises 15 residues. CDR3 bases: TGTGCCAGCTCACCTCACCCAGGGGCGAGCGGGGAGCTGTTTTTT. It yields the protein CASSPHPGASGELFF. Filled out from reference TRBV18 and TRBJ2-2, the complete variable domain reads NAGVMQNPRHLVRRRGQEARLRCSPMKGHSHVYWYRQLPEEGLKFMVYLQKENIIDESGMPKERFSAEFPKEGPSILRIQQVVRGDSAAYFCASSPHPGASGELFFGEGSRLTVL.

The rearrangement joins TRBV7-9 to TRBJ1-5; TRBD1 is a possible D gene (5 bases). Germline CDR1 is SEHNR and CDR2 is FQNEAQ (reference sequence). CDR3 size: 13 residues. V dropped 6 bases and J dropped 3 bases, with 9 bases sitting between them. The CDR3 sequence: CASRSGLNQPQHF. The CDR3 DNA sequence: TGTGCCAGCAGATCAGGGCTCAATCAGCCCCAGCATTTT.

This chain uses TRBV27 with TRBJ2-1, with 9 bases matching TRBD2. V was clipped by 5 bases and J by 7 bases; unmatched bases: 6. Germline CDR1 is MNHEY and CDR2 is SMNVEV (reference sequence). The CDR3 loop spans 14 amino acids. The CDR3 sequence is CASSMRGGANEQFF. CDR3 coding DNA: TGTGCCAGCAGTATGCGGGGGGGGGCGAATGAGCAGTTCTTC.

The chain recombines TRBV6-6 with TRBJ2-5, with 10 nucleotides matching TRBD1. Trimming cost V 2 bases and J 4 bases; bases outside gene matches: 4. CDR1 is MNHNY, CDR2 SVGAGI, per germline (reference sequence). The CDR3 spans 15 residues. Written as DNA, the CDR3 is TGTGCCAGCAGTTACGGGGGACAGGGGTCAGAGACCCAGTACTTC. It translates to CASSYGGQGSETQYF.

Comments on this clone: The same CDR3 also results from other DNA sequences found in this sample. The CDR3 sequence is CASRRLGNTEAFF. For the CDR3, the DNA is TGTGCCAGCAGGCGCCTAGGGAACACTGAAGCTTTCTTT. This chain joins TRBV6-5 and TRBJ1-1; D not resolved. Trimming took off 6 bases at V and 1 base at J, with 9 bases between the two ends. Looked up from germline, CDR1 is MNHEY and CDR2 is SVGAGI. The CDR3 spans 13 residues.

This sequence joins TRBV10-3 and TRBJ1-4, with 7 bases matching TRBD1. There are 17 residues in the CDR3. Germline V CDR1 and CDR2: ENHRY, SYGVKD. V lost 2 bases, J lost 0 bases, and 6 bases stayed unmatched. CDR3 DNA sequence: TGTGCCATCAGTGAGACAGGGGATACTGCAACTAATGAAAAACTGTTTTTT. It codes for CAISETGDTATNEKLFF.

The V gene is TRBV14, the J gene TRBJ1-1; D is possibly TRBD1 (6 bases). Per germline, CDR1 SGHDN and CDR2 FVKESK. The CDR3 covers 13 residues. With 3 bases removed from V and 11 bases from J, the gap between germline ends came to 16 bases. In DNA form, the CDR3 reads TGTGCCAGCAGCCAGCAAGGGGGGGCTGGGGCTTTCTTT. Its translation is CASSQQGGAGAFF.

The chain couples TRBV7-8 to TRBJ2-7, with 10 bases matching TRBD1. V gave up 6 bases and J gave up 4 bases; unmatched junction bases: 6. The V gene's germline CDR1 is SGHVS and CDR2 FQNEAQ. The CDR3 spans 14 residues. CDR3 sequence: CASRKTGGSYEQYF. The CDR3 DNA is TGTGCCAGCAGAAAGACAGGGGGCTCATACGAGCAGTACTTC.

This sequence joins TRBV7-9 and TRBJ2-3; 10 bases match TRBD1. With 5 bases clipped from V and 4 bases from J, the junction kept 9 bases outside the gene matches. There are 16 residues in the CDR3. CDR1 SEHNR and CDR2 FQNEAQ come from the germline V gene (reference sequence). The CDR3 here is CASSEPPGTGADTQYF. In DNA form, the CDR3 reads TGTGCCAGCAGCGAGCCGCCTGGGACAGGGGCAGATACGCAGTATTTT.

CDR3 sequence reads: CASSHSQRTGSYEQYF. Written as DNA, the CDR3 is TGTGCCAGCAGCCATTCTCAGCGGACAGGGAGCTACGAGCAGTACTTC. This chain uses TRBV7-8 with TRBJ2-5, with 8 nucleotides matching TRBD1. TRBJ2-7 explains the end of the DNA better; the J call may be wrong. Germline loops: CDR1 SGHVS, CDR2 FQNEAQ. This CDR3 comprises 16 residues.

CDR3 sequence reads: CASSSPSSTDTQYF. CDR3 coding DNA: TGTGCCAGCAGTTCTCCTTCTAGCACAGATACGCAGTATTTT. J is TRBJ2-3 and V is TRBV28; D is unresolved. Germline V gene lookup returns CDR1 MDHEN and CDR2 SYDVKM. The CDR3 contains 14 residues. V gave up 4 bases and J gave up 0 bases, with 8 bases separating them.

The chain is built from TRBV6-6 and TRBJ2-2; a possible D gene is TRBD2 (6 bases). The V gene's germline CDR1 is MNHNY and CDR2 SVGAGI (reference sequence). The CDR3 is made up of 16 amino acids. V was pared by 0 bases and J by 5 bases, with 13 bases between. CDR3 nucleotide sequence: TGTGCCAGCAGTTACTCGCCGGGGGAAGGAACCGGGGAGCTGTTTTTT. It encodes CASSYSPGEGTGELFF.

V gene TRBV5-1 combines with J gene TRBJ2-7, with 7 bases fitting TRBD1. Germline CDR1 and CDR2: SGHRS and YFSETQ. The CDR3 consists of 13 residues. V trimming: 7 bases; J trimming: 4 bases; junction bases outside the gene matches: 8. CDR3 in DNA: TGCGCCAGCCAGTGGGCAGGGGGTTACGAGCAGTACTTC. Residues: CASQWAGGYEQYF.